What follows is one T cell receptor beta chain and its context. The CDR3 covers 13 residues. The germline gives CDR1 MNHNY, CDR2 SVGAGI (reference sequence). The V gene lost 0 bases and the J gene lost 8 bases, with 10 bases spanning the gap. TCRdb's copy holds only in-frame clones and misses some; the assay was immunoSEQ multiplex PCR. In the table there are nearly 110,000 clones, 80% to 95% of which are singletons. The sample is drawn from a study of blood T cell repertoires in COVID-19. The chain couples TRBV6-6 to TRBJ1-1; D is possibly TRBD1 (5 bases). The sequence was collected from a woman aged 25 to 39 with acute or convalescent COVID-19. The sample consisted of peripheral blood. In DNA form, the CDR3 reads TGTGCCAGCAGTTACTCAGGCAGGGCCGAAGCTTTCTTT. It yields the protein CASSYSGRAEAFF.